This entry features one T cell receptor (beta chain) sequence. What it binds is unknown. Coverage ceases 3 residues before the CDR3 finishes, and the germline J gene fills in the end. Unstimulated regulatory T cells (CD4+CD25+CD127-), CD4+CD25- non-regulatory cells, CD4 and CD8 cells were FACS-sorted from thawed PBMCs. The data belong to a study of Tregs in tolerant kidney transplant recipients. At the level of the study: Related graft donors supplied nonmyeloablative bone marrow transplants, and mixed chimerism was transient. General observations from the study: The most relevant donor-specific Treg TCRbeta repertoire apparently came from expansion with activated donor B cells. Findings come from small patient numbers and require larger validation.

Data came from immunoSEQ multiplex PCR; TCRdb stores just in-frame clones and leaves some out. Recorded for this sample: 50,000 to 65,000 clones. In germline, CDR1 is MNHEY, CDR2 SVGEGT. CDR3 length: 15 residues. V trimming: 2 bases; J trimming: 0 bases; junction bases outside the gene matches: 3. The origin of this receptor is a human donor who received a combined kidney and bone marrow transplant. This specimen was CD4+ T cells from blood, taken before the transplant. The chain couples TRBV6-2 or TRBV6-3 to TRBJ1-2; TRBD1 aligns across 7 bases. The CDR3 region is CASSYDGTANYGYTF. CDR3 DNA (partial): TGTGCCAGCAGTTACGACGGGACAGCTAACTATGGC.